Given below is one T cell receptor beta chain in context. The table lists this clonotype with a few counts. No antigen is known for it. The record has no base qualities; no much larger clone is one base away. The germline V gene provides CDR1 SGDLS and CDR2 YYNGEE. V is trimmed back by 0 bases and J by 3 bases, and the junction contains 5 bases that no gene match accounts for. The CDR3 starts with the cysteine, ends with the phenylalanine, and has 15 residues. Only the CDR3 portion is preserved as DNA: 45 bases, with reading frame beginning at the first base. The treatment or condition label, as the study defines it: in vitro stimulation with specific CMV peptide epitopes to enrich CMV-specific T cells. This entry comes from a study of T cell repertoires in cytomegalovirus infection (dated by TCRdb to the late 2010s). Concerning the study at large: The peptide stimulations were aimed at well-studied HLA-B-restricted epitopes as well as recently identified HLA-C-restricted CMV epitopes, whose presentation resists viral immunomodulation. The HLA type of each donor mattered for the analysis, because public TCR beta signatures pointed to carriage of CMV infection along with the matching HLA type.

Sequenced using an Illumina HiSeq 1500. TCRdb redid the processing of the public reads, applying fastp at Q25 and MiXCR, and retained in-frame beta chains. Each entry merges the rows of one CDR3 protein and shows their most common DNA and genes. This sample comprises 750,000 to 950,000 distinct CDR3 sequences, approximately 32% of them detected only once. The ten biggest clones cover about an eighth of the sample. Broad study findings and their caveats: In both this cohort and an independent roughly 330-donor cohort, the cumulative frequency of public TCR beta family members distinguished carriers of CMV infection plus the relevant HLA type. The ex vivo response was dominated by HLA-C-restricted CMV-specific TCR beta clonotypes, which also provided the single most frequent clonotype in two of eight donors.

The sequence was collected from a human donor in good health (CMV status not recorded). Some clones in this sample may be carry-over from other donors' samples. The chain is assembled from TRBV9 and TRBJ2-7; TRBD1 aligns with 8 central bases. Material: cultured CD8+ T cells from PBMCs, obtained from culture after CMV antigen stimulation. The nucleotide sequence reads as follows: TGTGCCAGCAGCGTAGAACACAGGGGGGTCTACGAGCAGTACTTC. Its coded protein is CASSVEHRGVYEQYF.